The present entry profiles one T cell receptor (beta chain) with its context. Its antigen remains unidentified. Base-call qualities are not available, and no considerably larger clone is one nucleotide away. Each collaborating institution followed its own protocols to collect whole blood in K2EDTA tubes. Collaborator samples were shipped for TCRbeta analysis as frozen whole blood, isolated PBMCs, or DNA extracted from either sample type. This sample stems from a study of blood T cell repertoires in COVID-19 (TCRdb year 2020). About the study as a whole: Collaborator samples came from the United States, Italy and Spain and covered acute and convalescent phases of COVID-19. The prospective study material was composed of cDNA or gDNA derived from T cells, B-cell-depleted T cells, or PBMCs. Subjects who had been exposed to COVID-19, were actively infected with it, or had recovered from it provided the deeply sampled blood TCRbeta repertoires that made up the dataset. The repertoires were released in a freely available public database meant as a resource for research on the immune response to SARS-CoV-2. The samples were drawn from two sources: the first 160 participants of the ongoing ImmuneRACE study, and 1,000 to 1,500 subjects contributed by 6 global collaborators. The sample metadata nearly always contained a de-identified subject ID, COVID-19 status, age in years and sex. Where available, HLA class I and class II types were obtained from metadata supplied by the sample provider rather than from assay-based typing. Here is what the overall study found, with its caveats: How much clinical and demographic metadata was included differed by source and by participant, and the metadata was provided uncurated.

CDR3 length: 13 amino acids, cysteine to phenylalanine. The sequence is cut down to CDR3 DNA, 39 bases in frame from base 1. Via the germline V gene (reference sequence), CDR1 is DFQATT and CDR2 SNEGSKA. V is pared back by 3 bases and J by 7 bases, with 16 bases lying between the germline termini. TCRbeta CDR3 regions were amplified from genomic DNA by means of the immunoSEQ Assay, a bias-controlled multiplex PCR. Turning to the authors' computational methods: The number of nucleated cells in each sample was estimated from the amplification of reference gene primers within the assay. To quantify the absolute abundance of each unique TCRbeta CDR3 rearrangement, sequence reads were collapsed and filtered. Productive Simpson clonality was computed per sample as the square root of Simpson's diversity index over productive rearrangements. The table comes from immuneACCESS by way of TCRdb, which keeps in-frame sequences with V and J called. Part of the clones is missing from these tables; in studies checked, under half for an unresolved V gene and the rest for unknown reasons. The V and J calls and clone size were taken over from that table, and D and trimming were inferred from the DNA. This sample holds roughly 200,000 clones; around four fifths were observed only once. About a sixth of the sample belongs to the ten largest clones.

What was sequenced was peripheral blood. The TCR was taken from a woman of 80 years or more with active or convalescent COVID-19. The chain was built from TRBV20-1 and TRBJ2-7, and perhaps TRBD2 as D gene, on 5 matching bases. The CDR3 is CSASAPGIPEQYF. The nucleotide sequence reads TGCAGTGCTAGTGCCCCCGGGATCCCAGAGCAGTACTTC.